The rows below give T cell receptor beta chains drawn from one sample of a study of blood T cell repertoires in COVID-19. The assay was immunoSEQ multiplex PCR, and TCRdb's table has in-frame clones only and misses some. The data hold approximately 300,000 clones, with about 85% observed a single time. Sequences were obtained from peripheral blood. The receptors here all came from a woman in her forties or fifties with active or convalescent COVID-19. The CDR3 runs from the conserved cysteine through the conserved F or W. A D gene is named only where the DNA matches it firmly. Only part of the rows carry a size: once, few, many, or a class if the clone is expanded.

CDR3nt	CDR3aa	d_gene	j_gene	abundance	v_gene
TGTGCCAGTAGTAAGGGACAGGGCCTTGAAGCTTTCTTT	CASSKGQGLEAFF	TRBD1	TRBJ1-1	-	TRBV19
TGTGCCAGCAGCCTTAGCGGGATAGGAGAGACCCAGTACTTC	CASSLSGIGETQYF	TRBD2	TRBJ2-5	-	TRBV5-4
TGCGCCAGCAGAAAAAGCGGGATCAGACCCTCGGCAGATACGCAGTATTTT	CASRKSGIRPSADTQYF	TRBD2	TRBJ2-3	-	TRBV5-1
TGTGCCCCGTACAGAGACAGGGGGAACGATCAGCCCCAGCATTTT	CAPYRDRGNDQPQHF	TRBD1	TRBJ1-5	-	TRBV24-1
TGTGCCAGCAGCTCGGACAGGACCAACTATGGCTACACCTTC	CASSSDRTNYGYTF	TRBD1	TRBJ1-2	-	TRBV7-8
TGTGCCAGCAGTCCCCTGACAGGGGCTAGCAATCAGCCCCAGCATTTT	CASSPLTGASNQPQHF	TRBD1	TRBJ1-5	-	TRBV27
TGTGCCAGCACCTCGACAGGGTATGGCTACACCTTC	CASTSTGYGYTF	TRBD1	TRBJ1-2	-	TRBV28
TGTGCCAGCAGCTTGCCGAGAGGGGGCGAGCAGTACTTC	CASSLPRGGEQYF	-	TRBJ2-7	-	TRBV5-4
TGTGCCAGCAGCGCACAGGGGGCCGGCGCGAGTGGAAACACCATATATTTT	CASSAQGAGASGNTIYF	TRBD1	TRBJ1-3	once	TRBV9
TGTGCCAGCAGCCTAGGGGCTAGCGATGGCGAGCAGTACTTC	CASSLGASDGEQYF	-	TRBJ2-7	-	TRBV7-9
TGTGCCACATACAGGCCCAGCTCTGGAAACACCATATATTTT	CATYRPSSGNTIYF	-	TRBJ1-3	-	TRBV2
TGTGCCAGCAGACCGACAGGGGGCTACGAGCAGTACTTC	CASRPTGGYEQYF	TRBD1	TRBJ2-7	-	TRBV6-5
TGTGCCAGCTCACCGGACAGGGCCGGTTCACCCCTCCACTTT	CASSPDRAGSPLHF	TRBD1	TRBJ1-6	-	TRBV18
TGCGCCAGCAGCTCCTCGGCGGGAGCCTACAATGAGCAGTTCTTC	CASSSSAGAYNEQFF	TRBD2	TRBJ2-1	-	TRBV5-1
TGTGCCAGCAGCTCAACCACTAGCGGGAGGGCACTAGCCAAAAACATTCAGTACTTC	CASSSTTSGRALAKNIQYF	TRBD2	TRBJ2-4	-	TRBV7-2
TGTGCCACCAGCAGGGGCAGGGGGCAGGGAAACACCATATATTTT	CATSRGRGQGNTIYF	TRBD1	TRBJ1-3	few	TRBV15
TGCGCCAGCAGTGAGCCTTACTCTCCCGACAGGGGCCACGAGCAGTACTTC	CASSEPYSPDRGHEQYF	TRBD1	TRBJ2-7	-	TRBV10-2
TGTGCCAGCAGTTTAGACGGACTCGGAGTTATGAAATGGAATCAGCCCCAGCATTTT	CASSLDGLGVMKWNQPQHF	-	TRBJ1-5	-	TRBV27
TGCGCCAGCACCAGAGAGTGGGGGGGCGGGTCTGGCTACACCTTC	CASTREWGGGSGYTF	-	TRBJ1-2	-	TRBV5-1
TGTGCCAGCAGTAACACCAGAGAAAAACTGTTTTTT	CASSNTREKLFF	-	TRBJ1-4	-	TRBV6-5
TGTGCCAGCAGCATGGCCGGTAGCGGGGGTGACAATGAGCAGTTCTTC	CASSMAGSGGDNEQFF	TRBD2	TRBJ2-1	-	TRBV5-6
TGTGCCAGCAGGCAGGGGGGGAGCGGGAGGTCCTACGAGCAGTACTTC	CASRQGGSGRSYEQYF	TRBD2	TRBJ2-7	few	TRBV28
TGTGCCAGCAGCACGCGCCCTCACAACACTGAAGCTTTCTTT	CASSTRPHNTEAFF	-	TRBJ1-1	few	TRBV9
TGTGCCAGCAGCGTAGCCGAGGGGGACAGTTGGCCCCCATACGAGCAGTACTTC	CASSVAEGDSWPPYEQYF	TRBD1	TRBJ2-7	-	TRBV5-4
TGCAGCGTTTCTCCCGGCGGGCGGGAGCAGTACTTC	CSVSPGGREQYF	-	TRBJ2-7	-	TRBV29-1
TGCGCCAGCAGCCATGCCGGGACTAGCGCCTTTGAGCAGTTCTTC	CASSHAGTSAFEQFF	TRBD2	TRBJ2-1	-	TRBV4-1
TGTGCCAGCAGCTCAGGGGGCTCTCGGCCCCAGCATTTT	CASSSGGSRPQHF	TRBD1	TRBJ1-5	-	TRBV27
TGTGCCAGCAGGTACAGGGGGCACTCCTACGAGCAGTACTTC	CASRYRGHSYEQYF	TRBD1	TRBJ2-7	-	TRBV27